These 27 T cell receptor beta chains originate from one sample sequenced in a study of cytomegalovirus exposure and HLA in healthy donors. Profiled with immunoSEQ multiplex PCR; TCRdb holds only in-frame clones, not every one. The sample comprises 55,000 to 65,000 clones, 90% to 95% of which are singletons, and 5.8% rests with the top ten. Source material: PBMCs. The source of these receptors is a woman in her late teens or twenties in good health and CMV-seropositive.

The chain has TRBV15 and TRBJ2-7; D is perhaps TRBD1 (6 bases). CDR1 LNHNV and CDR2 YYDKDF come from the germline V gene (reference sequence). This CDR3 spans 15 amino acids. Trimming left V 2 bases short and J 5 bases short, with 16 bases between. The CDR3 here is CATSRPGQLRNEQYF. DNA for the CDR3: TGTGCCACCAGCAGACCTGGACAGTTGCGCAACGAGCAGTACTTC.

The V gene is TRBV28, the J gene TRBJ1-6; D is ambiguous. The CDR3 is 15 amino acids. Germline CDR1 reads MDHEN; CDR2 reads SYDVKM. Trimming left V 5 bases short and J 9 bases short, with 17 bases between. CDR3 coding DNA: TGTGCCAGCAGTCCCCTCCCCCGCACTGGTTCACCCCTCCACTTT. It codes for CASSPLPRTGSPLHF.

The rearrangement joins TRBV28 to TRBJ2-5; 7 bases agree with TRBD2. Losses at the gene ends were 7 bases for V and 2 bases for J; bases not matched to a gene: 4. The V gene's germline CDR1 is MDHEN and CDR2 SYDVKM. This CDR3 has 13 amino acids. The CDR3: CASMSGVQETQYF. The CDR3, as DNA: TGTGCCAGCATGAGCGGGGTTCAAGAGACCCAGTACTTC.

The J gene is TRBJ1-5, the V gene TRBV18, with 7 bases that match TRBD1. Germline V lookup: CDR1 KGHSH, CDR2 LQKENI. V was pared by 4 bases and J by 0 bases, with 6 bases of the junction left unmatched. The CDR3 is made up of 16 amino acids. CDR3: CASSLWTGNSNQPQHF. DNA for the CDR3: TGTGCCAGCTCACTATGGACAGGTAATAGCAATCAGCCCCAGCATTTT.

This chain joins TRBV5-1 and TRBJ1-3; D not resolved. V was trimmed by 0 bases and J by 0 bases, leaving 10 bases between them. This CDR3 spans 16 amino acids. Germline V gives CDR1 SGHRS, CDR2 YFSETQ. The CDR3: CASSLAATDSGNTIYF. The CDR3 coding sequence is TGCGCCAGCAGCTTGGCCGCTACAGACTCTGGAAACACCATATATTTT.

The J gene is TRBJ2-7, the V gene TRBV7-3; 10 bases fit TRBD1. CDR1 SGHTA and CDR2 FQGTGA come from the germline V gene. V trimming: 5 bases; J trimming: 4 bases; junction bases outside the gene matches: 5. This CDR3 is 14 amino acids long. In DNA, the CDR3 is TGTGCCAGCAGCCACTCGGGACAGGGGTACGAGCAGTACTTC. This sequence encodes CASSHSGQGYEQYF. The variable domain in full, with the rest retrieved from reference TRBV7-3 and TRBJ2-7, is GAGVSQTPSNKVTEKGKYVELRCDPISGHTALYWYRQSLGQGPEFLIYFQGTGAADDSGLPNDRFFAVRPEGSVSTLKIQRTERGDSAVYLCASSHSGQGYEQYFGPGTRLTVT.

J is TRBJ2-3 and V is TRBV27, with D hard to call. CDR1 and CDR2 (germline): MNHEY, SMNVEV (reference sequence). The CDR3 length is 17 residues. Trimming removed 0 bases from V and 5 bases from J, with 18 bases in between. The CDR3: CASSLSRDIFTQDTQYF. The CDR3 DNA reads TGTGCCAGCAGTTTATCGAGAGACATCTTCACCCAAGATACGCAGTATTTT.

The chain uses TRBV6-4 and TRBJ1-3; a weak D match, TRBD1 (6 bases). Between the trimmed V and J ends, which lost 4 bases and 4 bases, there was a span of 14 bases. The CDR3 sequence is 15 residues long. Germline V gene sequence: CDR1 MRHNA, CDR2 SNTAGT. As DNA, the CDR3 is TGTGCCAGCAGTGCCTCCTCGACAGGAGGAAACACCATATATTTT. Translating it yields CASSASSTGGNTIYF.

The chain couples TRBV27 to TRBJ2-7; 9 bases are a match to TRBD1. The CDR3 loop spans 14 amino acids. The ends lost 5 bases at V and 2 bases at J; junction bases unmatched: 4. CDR1 is MNHEY and CDR2 is SMNVEV in the germline V gene (reference sequence). CDR3 sequence: CASSPRDRAYEQYF. The CDR3 nucleotides read TGTGCCAGCAGTCCGCGGGACAGGGCCTACGAGCAGTACTTC.

CDR3: CASSSQFRGVGNQPQHF. In DNA, the CDR3 is TGTGCCAGCAGCTCTCAATTCAGGGGTGTGGGCAATCAGCCCCAGCATTTT. V gene TRBV5-8 combines with J gene TRBJ1-5; TRBD1 is a possible D gene (6 bases). This CDR3 region has 17 residues. Germline V gives CDR1 SGHTS, CDR2 YDEGEE. The ends were cut back, 3 bases at V and 2 bases at J, with 18 bases in the middle.

The V call is TRBV30, the J call TRBJ1-3; 8 bases line up with TRBD1. The CDR3 has 17 amino acids. Trimming at V came to 0 bases and at J to 4 bases, leaving 11 bases not matched to a gene. Germline values: CDR1 GTSNPN, CDR2 SVGIG (reference sequence). The CDR3: CAWSVPRTGNRGNTIYF. The CDR3 nucleotides are TGTGCCTGGAGTGTCCCCCGGACAGGGAACAGAGGAAACACCATATATTTT.

V is TRBV6-4 and J is TRBJ1-3; possible D gene TRBD1, 6 bases. Germline lookup yields CDR1 MRHNA and CDR2 SNTAGT. V was clipped by 5 bases and J by 0 bases, with 14 bases between them. The CDR3 length is 16 residues. Here the CDR3 reads CASSKWTVISGNTIYF. As DNA, the CDR3 is TGTGCCAGCAGTAAATGGACAGTCATCTCTGGAAACACCATATATTTT.

The genes are TRBV18 and TRBJ2-7; D remains ambiguous. Germline CDR1 KGHSH, CDR2 LQKENI. The V end lost 0 bases, the J end lost 7 bases, and 25 bases lay between the germline ends. This CDR3 region has 18 residues. In DNA form, the CDR3 reads TGTGCCAGCTCACCACCGGTTAATCGGCAGCGAAGTCGAGAAGAGCAGTACTTC. Translating gives CASSPPVNRQRSREEQYF.

The chain links TRBV27 to TRBJ2-7; 10 bases map to TRBD1. V was pared by 9 bases and J by 0 bases, with 5 bases of the junction left unmatched. Germline V CDR1 and CDR2: MNHEY, SMNVEV (reference sequence). The CDR3 has 14 amino acids. Written as DNA, the CDR3 is TGTGCCAGGTTTCGACAGGGGGCCTCCTACGAGCAGTACTTC. It codes for CARFRQGASYEQYF.

The genes are TRBV5-1 and TRBJ2-5; 12 bases line up with TRBD2. The CDR3 contains 19 residues. After removal of 0 bases from V and 4 bases from J, the junction contained 13 bases not matched to a gene. From germline, CDR1 is SGHRS and CDR2 YFSETQ. In DNA, the CDR3 is TGCGCCAGCAGCTTGGCCTATCGGACTAGCGGGAAAATTCGAGAGACCCAGTACTTC. Its translation is CASSLAYRTSGKIRETQYF.

The chain combines TRBV15 with TRBJ2-5; 14 bases map to TRBD2. The CDR3 covers 16 residues. Trimming at V came to 3 bases and at J to 5 bases, leaving 5 bases not matched to a gene. Germline loops: CDR1 LNHNV, CDR2 YYDKDF (reference sequence). CDR3: CATSSGTSGSWETQYF. In DNA, the CDR3 is TGTGCCACCAGCAGTGGGACTAGCGGGAGTTGGGAGACCCAGTACTTC.

The chain links TRBV11-2 to TRBJ1-5, with a possible D match to TRBD1 (6 bases). V lost 5 bases and J lost 3, with 14 bases in between. In germline, CDR1 is SGHAT, CDR2 FQNNGV. The CDR3 is 15 residues long. CDR3 DNA: TGTGCCAGCAGCCGCACCGGGACAAACAATCAGCCCCAGCATTTT. It encodes CASSRTGTNNQPQHF.

The V and J genes are TRBV21-1 and TRBJ2-2; the table calls TRBD1, which could not be checked here. TRBV21-1 is marked as a pseudogene. CDR3 length: 19 residues. The CDR3 DNA is TGTGCCAGCAGCAACGGGACAACCTCGGGACACTTGAACACCGGGGAGCTGTTTTTT. Amino acid sequence: CASSNGTTSGHLNTGELFF.

This clone was observed a single time. The J gene is TRBJ2-3, the V gene TRBV6-5; a possible D gene is TRBD1 (6 bases). CDR1 MNHEY and CDR2 SVGAGI come from the germline V gene. There are 13 residues in the CDR3. Trimming stripped 6 bases from V and 1 base from J, with 8 bases between. This CDR3 reads CASRRTGTDTQYF. CDR3 coding DNA: TGTGCCAGCAGGCGGACAGGCACAGATACGCAGTATTTT.

V usage is TRBV5-1 and J usage is TRBJ2-7, with no clear D. Germline V gene data show CDR1 as SGHRS and CDR2 as YFSETQ. V shed 0 bases and J shed 4 bases, with 8 bases lying between them. There are 13 residues in the CDR3. Here the CDR3 reads CASSLVADYEQYF. The CDR3 DNA reads as TGCGCCAGCAGCTTGGTCGCAGATTACGAGCAGTACTTC.

The chain carries TRBV7-2 and TRBJ2-1; 9 bases are a match to TRBD2. Trimming at V came to 5 bases and at J to 5 bases, leaving 16 bases not matched to a gene. The CDR3 extends over 18 amino acids. The V gene's germline CDR1 is SGHTA and CDR2 FQGNSA. CDR3 loop: CASSPGAGGGANHNEQFF. Here the CDR3 DNA reads TGTGCCAGCAGCCCGGGGGCCGGCGGGGGGGCGAATCACAATGAGCAGTTCTTC.

Written as DNA, the CDR3 is TGTGCCTGGAGTGTTCTCGGGGGGGCCTCAGAGACCCAGTACTTC. Its protein is CAWSVLGGASETQYF. The chain uses TRBV30 and TRBJ2-5; the match to TRBD2 covers 8 bases. This CDR3 region has 15 residues. J gave up 4 bases and V 0 bases, and 7 bases lay outside the gene matches. Germline V lookup: CDR1 GTSNPN, CDR2 SVGIG (reference sequence). The complete variable domain, with remaining parts taken from reference TRBV30 and TRBJ2-5, reads SQTIHQWPATLVQPVGSPLSLECTVEGTSNPNLYWYRQAAGRGLQLLFYSVGIGQISSEVPQNLSASRPQDRQFILSSKKLLLSDSGFYLCAWSVLGGASETQYFGPGTRLLVL.

This clone has only one observation. The chain employs TRBV2 and TRBJ2-1; D perhaps matches TRBD2 (6 bases). The CDR3 consists of 14 residues. Trimming left V 8 bases short and J 1 base short, with 12 bases between. Germline V gene sequence: CDR1 SNHLY, CDR2 FYNNEI. The CDR3 here is CASGGTTSYNEQFF. CDR3 coding DNA: TGTGCCAGCGGCGGGACCACTTCCTACAATGAGCAGTTCTTC.

This chain joins TRBV9 and TRBJ2-7; TRBD2 might be the D (7 bases). The germline V gene encodes CDR1 SGDLS and CDR2 YYNGEE. This CDR3 is built from 15 residues. Trimming left V 2 bases short and J 2 bases short, with 14 bases between. CDR3 in amino acids: CASSVAGEGTYEQYF. The CDR3 nucleotides read TGTGCCAGCAGCGTTGCAGGGGAGGGTACCTACGAGCAGTACTTC.

This clone was counted a single time. The chain couples TRBV19 to TRBJ1-5; 10 bases are shared with TRBD1. The CDR3 contains 14 residues. J lost 6 bases, V lost 5 bases, and 4 bases had no gene match. Germline values: CDR1 LNHDA, CDR2 SQIVND (reference sequence). The CDR3 bases are TGTGCCAGTAGTCCCGGACAGGGGGGTCAGCCCCAGCATTTT. This gives the protein CASSPGQGGQPQHF. The complete variable domain, with remaining parts taken from reference TRBV19 and TRBJ1-5, reads DGGITQSPKYLFRKEGQNVTLSCEQNLNHDAMYWYRQDPGQGLRLIYYSQIVNDFQKGDIAEGYSVSREKKESFPLTVTSAQKNPTAFYLCASSPGQGGQPQHFGDGTRLSIL.

This clone was observed once. This chain connects TRBV19 to TRBJ2-5, with 10 bases fitting TRBD2. Germline-derived CDR1 and CDR2 are LNHDA and SQIVND (reference sequence). The J segment lost 4 bases and the V segment lost 2 bases, leaving 7 bases of the junction unmatched. This CDR3 comprises 16 residues. The CDR3 is CASSIRKAGGPETQYF. In DNA form, the CDR3 reads TGTGCCAGTAGTATAAGAAAAGCGGGAGGGCCAGAGACCCAGTACTTC. The variable domain in full, with the rest retrieved from reference TRBV19 and TRBJ2-5, is DGGITQSPKYLFRKEGQNVTLSCEQNLNHDAMYWYRQDPGQGLRLIYYSQIVNDFQKGDIAEGYSVSREKKESFPLTVTSAQKNPTAFYLCASSIRKAGGPETQYFGPGTRLLVL.

The rearrangement joins TRBV29-1 to TRBJ2-5; 7 bases agree with TRBD2. CDR3 length equals 15 residues. V lost 5 bases and J lost 5; bases outside the gene matches: 14. Germline lookup yields CDR1 SQVTM and CDR2 ANQGSEA. In DNA, the CDR3 is TGCAGCGTTCCGAAGCCTAGCGGCGGCGTGGAGACCCAGTACTTC. Protein product: CSVPKPSGGVETQYF.